This entry lists 3 T cell receptor beta chains sequenced from one sample in a study of blood T cell repertoires in COVID-19. TCRdb's table, derived via immunoSEQ multiplex PCR, lists solely in-frame clones and lacks some. The sample holds roughly 190,000 clones; roughly four fifths are singletons and the top ten take less than 6.5%. The sample consisted of peripheral blood. The receptors were gathered from a woman in her 70s with active or convalescent COVID-19.

The chain joins TRBV5-4 to TRBJ2-5, with 11 bases aligning to TRBD2. The CDR3 spans 15 residues. V was clipped by 4 bases and J by 1 base; unmatched bases: 3. Germline lookup yields CDR1 SGHNT and CDR2 YYREEE (reference sequence). The CDR3 here is CASSQGLAAQETQYF. In nucleotides, the CDR3 is TGTGCCAGCAGCCAGGGACTAGCGGCCCAAGAGACCCAGTACTTC.

This chain joins TRBV5-6 and TRBJ2-7; D not resolved. Germline lookup yields CDR1 SGHDT and CDR2 YYEEEE. CDR3 length: 13 residues. V lost 1 base to trimming and J lost 4 bases, with 9 bases between them. The CDR3 coding sequence is TGTGCCAGCAGCTTGTTGGGCCGGTACGAGCAGTACTTC. Protein sequence: CASSLLGRYEQYF.

This clone has just one count. The chain carries TRBV5-1 and TRBJ2-3, with TRBD2 identical over 10 bases. The CDR3 is made up of 16 amino acids. V lost 2 bases, J lost 0 bases, and 3 bases stayed unmatched. Germline lookup yields CDR1 SGHRS and CDR2 YFSETQ. CDR3 sequence: CASSFGTSASTDTQYF. The CDR3 DNA follows: TGCGCCAGCAGCTTCGGGACTAGCGCTAGCACAGATACGCAGTATTTT. Looking up the rest from reference TRBV5-1 and TRBJ2-3 gives the full variable domain: KAGVTQTPRYLIKTRGQQVTLSCSPISGHRSVSWYQQTPGQGLQFLFEYFSETQRNKGNFPGRFSGRQFSNSRSEMNVSTLELGDSALYLCASSFGTSASTDTQYFGPGTRLTVL.